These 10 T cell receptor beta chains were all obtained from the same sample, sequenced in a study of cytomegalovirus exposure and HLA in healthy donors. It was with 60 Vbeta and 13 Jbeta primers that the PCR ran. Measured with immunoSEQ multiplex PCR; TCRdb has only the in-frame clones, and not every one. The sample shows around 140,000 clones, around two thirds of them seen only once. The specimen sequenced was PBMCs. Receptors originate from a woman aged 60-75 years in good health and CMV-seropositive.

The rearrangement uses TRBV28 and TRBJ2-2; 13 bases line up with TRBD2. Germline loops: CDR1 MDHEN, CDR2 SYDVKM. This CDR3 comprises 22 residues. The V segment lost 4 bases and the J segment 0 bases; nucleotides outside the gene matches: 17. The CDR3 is CASSSTGTSGIHWEANTGELFF. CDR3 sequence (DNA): TGTGCCAGCAGTTCGACAGGGACTAGCGGGATACATTGGGAGGCGAACACCGGGGAGCTGTTTTTT.

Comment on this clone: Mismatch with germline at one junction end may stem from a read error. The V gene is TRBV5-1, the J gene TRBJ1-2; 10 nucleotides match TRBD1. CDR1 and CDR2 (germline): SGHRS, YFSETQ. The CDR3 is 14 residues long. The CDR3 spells CASSWTGGGYDYTF. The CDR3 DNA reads TGCGCCAGCAGCTGGACAGGGGGAGGCTATGACTACACCTTC.

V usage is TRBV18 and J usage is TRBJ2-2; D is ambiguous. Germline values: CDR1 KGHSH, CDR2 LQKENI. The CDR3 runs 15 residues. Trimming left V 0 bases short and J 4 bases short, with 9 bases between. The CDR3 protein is CASSPPYRSTGELFF. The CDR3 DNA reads TGTGCCAGCTCACCACCGTATCGGTCCACCGGGGAGCTGTTTTTT.

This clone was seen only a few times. CDR3 sequence reads: CAWSSRDRGYEKLFF. DNA for the CDR3: TGTGCCTGGAGCTCTCGGGACAGGGGATACGAAAAACTGTTTTTT. J is TRBJ1-4 and V is TRBV30, with 10 bases fitting TRBD1. Germline V gene sequence: CDR1 GTSNPN, CDR2 SVGIG (reference sequence). The CDR3 has 15 residues. Trimming at V came to 3 bases and at J to 8 bases, leaving 9 bases not matched to a gene.

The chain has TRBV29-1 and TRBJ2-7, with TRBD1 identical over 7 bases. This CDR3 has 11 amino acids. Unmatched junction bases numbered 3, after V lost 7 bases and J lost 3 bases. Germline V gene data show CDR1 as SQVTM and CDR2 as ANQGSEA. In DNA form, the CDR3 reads TGCAGCGGCTACAGGGGCTACGAGCAGTACTTC. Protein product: CSGYRGYEQYF.

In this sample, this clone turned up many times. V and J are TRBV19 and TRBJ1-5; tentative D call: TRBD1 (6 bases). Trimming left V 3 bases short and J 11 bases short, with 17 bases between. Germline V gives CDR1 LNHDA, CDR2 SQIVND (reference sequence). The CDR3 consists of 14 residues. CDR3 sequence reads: CASSISGHLTAQHF. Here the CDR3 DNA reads TGTGCCAGTAGTATCTCGGGACACCTTACGGCCCAGCATTTT.

The CDR3 here is CASSLGGTGGPSSYEQYF. The CDR3 DNA is TGCGCCAGCAGCTTGGGAGGAACAGGGGGCCCTAGCTCCTACGAGCAGTACTTC. The chain joins TRBV5-1 to TRBJ2-7; TRBD1 agrees at 9 bases. This CDR3 is built from 18 residues. V shed 0 bases and J 0 bases; nucleotides not matched to a gene: 10. CDR1 and CDR2 from the germline V gene are SGHRS and YFSETQ.

The CDR3 region has the DNA TGTGCCAGTAGTACTCCTAGAGGGGGCCTCTACAATGAGCAGTTCTTC. Protein: CASSTPRGGLYNEQFF. The V gene is TRBV19, the J gene TRBJ2-1, with 7 positions matching TRBD1. The V gene's germline CDR1 is LNHDA and CDR2 SQIVND (reference sequence). CDR3 length equals 16 residues. V was clipped by 4 bases and J by 3 bases; unmatched bases: 9.

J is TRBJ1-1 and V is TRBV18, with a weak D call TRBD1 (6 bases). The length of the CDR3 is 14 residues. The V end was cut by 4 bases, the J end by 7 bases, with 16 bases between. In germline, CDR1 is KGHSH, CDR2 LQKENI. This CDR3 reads CASSLQGGGDEAFF. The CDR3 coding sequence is TGTGCCAGCTCACTACAGGGAGGGGGTGATGAAGCTTTCTTT.

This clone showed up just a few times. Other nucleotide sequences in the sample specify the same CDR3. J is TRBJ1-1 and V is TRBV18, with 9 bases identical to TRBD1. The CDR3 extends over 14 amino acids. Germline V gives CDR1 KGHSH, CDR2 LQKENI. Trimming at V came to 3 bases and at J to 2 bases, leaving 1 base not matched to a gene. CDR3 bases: TGTGCCAGCTCACCGGGACAGGGTAACACTGAAGCTTTCTTT. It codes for CASSPGQGNTEAFF.